What follows describes a single T cell receptor (beta chain). This sample is part of a study of synovial regulatory T cells in juvenile arthritis. The protocol was immunoSEQ multiplex PCR, while the TCRdb copy is restricted to in-frame clones and leaves out a portion. The sample data list 8,000 to 10,000 clones. The germline V gene has CDR1 LNHNV and CDR2 YYDKDF (reference sequence). CDR3 length: 17 residues. No coding sequence is recorded. Median age about 11 years (about 2.3-22.9); median disease duration approximately seven years (0.2-19.1). The clonotype comes from a donor aged 2-30 years with juvenile idiopathic arthritis. Material: Treg cells from blood. Noted subset: remaining (HLA-DR-negative) circulating blood Treg cells. The chain carries TRBV15 and TRBJ1-1; the TCRdb call, TRBD1, lacks DNA for checking. CDR3 region: CATSRGFDLGDRTEAFF.